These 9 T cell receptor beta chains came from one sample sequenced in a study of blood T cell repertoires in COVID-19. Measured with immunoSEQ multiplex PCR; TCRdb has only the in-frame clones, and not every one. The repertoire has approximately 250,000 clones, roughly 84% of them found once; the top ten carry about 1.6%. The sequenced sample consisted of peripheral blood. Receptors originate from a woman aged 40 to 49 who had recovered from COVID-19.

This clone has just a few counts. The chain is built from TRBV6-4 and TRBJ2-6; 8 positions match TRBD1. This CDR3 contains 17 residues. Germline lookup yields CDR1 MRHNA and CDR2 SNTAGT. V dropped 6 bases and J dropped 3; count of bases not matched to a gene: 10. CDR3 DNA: TGTGCCAGCAGCCCCGGGACAGGTCGTATTGGGGCCAACGTCCTGACTTTC. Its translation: CASSPGTGRIGANVLTF.

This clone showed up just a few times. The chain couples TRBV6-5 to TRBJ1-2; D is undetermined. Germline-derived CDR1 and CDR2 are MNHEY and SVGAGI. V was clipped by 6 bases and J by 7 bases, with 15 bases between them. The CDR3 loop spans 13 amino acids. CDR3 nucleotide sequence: TGTGCCAGCAGCTCCGGGTCCCCACTTGGCTACACCTTC. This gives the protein CASSSGSPLGYTF.

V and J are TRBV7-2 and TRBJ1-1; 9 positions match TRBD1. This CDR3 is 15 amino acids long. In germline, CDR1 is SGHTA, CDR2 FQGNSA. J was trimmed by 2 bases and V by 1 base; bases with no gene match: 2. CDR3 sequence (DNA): TGTGCCAGCAGCTTAGGGGGACAGGGAAACACTGAAGCTTTCTTT. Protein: CASSLGGQGNTEAFF.

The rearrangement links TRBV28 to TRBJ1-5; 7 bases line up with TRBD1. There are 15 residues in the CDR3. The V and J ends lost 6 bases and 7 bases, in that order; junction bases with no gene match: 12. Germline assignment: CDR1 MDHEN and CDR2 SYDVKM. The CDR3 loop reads CASSPSTGHSQPQHF. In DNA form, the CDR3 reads TGTGCCAGCAGCCCTTCGACAGGGCATTCGCAGCCCCAGCATTTT.

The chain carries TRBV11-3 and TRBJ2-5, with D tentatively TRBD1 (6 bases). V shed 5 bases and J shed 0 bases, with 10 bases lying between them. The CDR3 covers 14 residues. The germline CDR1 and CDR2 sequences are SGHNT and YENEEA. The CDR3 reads CASSRWTDQETQYF. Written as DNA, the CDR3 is TGTGCCAGCAGCCGGTGGACAGACCAAGAGACCCAGTACTTC.

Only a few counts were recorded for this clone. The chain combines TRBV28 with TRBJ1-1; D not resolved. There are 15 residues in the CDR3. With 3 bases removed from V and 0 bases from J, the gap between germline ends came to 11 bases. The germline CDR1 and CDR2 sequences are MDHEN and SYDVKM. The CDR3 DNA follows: TGTGCCAGCAGTTTGTATGGAACTATGAACACTGAAGCTTTCTTT. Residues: CASSLYGTMNTEAFF.

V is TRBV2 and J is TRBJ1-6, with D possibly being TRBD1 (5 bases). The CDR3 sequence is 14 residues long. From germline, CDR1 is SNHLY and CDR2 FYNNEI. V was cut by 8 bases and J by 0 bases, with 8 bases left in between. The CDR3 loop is CASGGSSYNSPLHF. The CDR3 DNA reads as TGTGCCAGCGGGGGGAGCTCCTATAATTCACCCCTCCACTTT.

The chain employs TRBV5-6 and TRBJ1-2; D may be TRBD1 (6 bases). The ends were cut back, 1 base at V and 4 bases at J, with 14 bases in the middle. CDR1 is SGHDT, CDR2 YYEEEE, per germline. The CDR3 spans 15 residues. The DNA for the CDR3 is TGTGCCAGCAGCTTGACACCTTTGGACAGCTATGGCTACACCTTC. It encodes CASSLTPLDSYGYTF.

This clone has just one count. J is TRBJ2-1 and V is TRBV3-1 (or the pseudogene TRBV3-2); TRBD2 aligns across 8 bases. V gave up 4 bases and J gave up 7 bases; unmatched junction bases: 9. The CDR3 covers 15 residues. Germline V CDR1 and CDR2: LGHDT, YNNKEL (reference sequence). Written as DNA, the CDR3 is TGTGCCAGCAGCCCGCACGGGGGGGGAAATAATGAGCAGTTCTTC. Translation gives CASSPHGGGNNEQFF.